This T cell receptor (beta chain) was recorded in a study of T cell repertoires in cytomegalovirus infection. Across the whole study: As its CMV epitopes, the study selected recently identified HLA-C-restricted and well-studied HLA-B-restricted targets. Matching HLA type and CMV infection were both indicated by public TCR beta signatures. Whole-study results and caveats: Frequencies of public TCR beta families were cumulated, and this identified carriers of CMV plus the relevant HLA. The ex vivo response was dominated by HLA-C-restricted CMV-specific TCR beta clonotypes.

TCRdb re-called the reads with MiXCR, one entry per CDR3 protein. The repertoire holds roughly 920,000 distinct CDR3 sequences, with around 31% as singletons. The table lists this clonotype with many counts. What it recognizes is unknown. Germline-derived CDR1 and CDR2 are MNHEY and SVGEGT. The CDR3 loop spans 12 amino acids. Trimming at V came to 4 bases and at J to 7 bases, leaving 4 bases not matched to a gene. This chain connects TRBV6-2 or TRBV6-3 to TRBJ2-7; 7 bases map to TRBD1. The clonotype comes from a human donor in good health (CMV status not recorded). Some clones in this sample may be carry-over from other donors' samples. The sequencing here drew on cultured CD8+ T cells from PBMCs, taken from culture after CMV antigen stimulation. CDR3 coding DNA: TGTGCCAGCAGTTCCGGGACAGTTGAGCAGTACGTC. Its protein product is CASSSGTVEQYV.